The entry below gives a single T cell receptor beta chain sequence along with its context. This entry is derived from a study of PD-L1 blockade in urothelial cancer. This CDR3 has 15 amino acids. The V end was cut by 6 bases, the J end by 8 bases, with 19 bases between. The germline V gene encodes CDR1 SGHAT and CDR2 FQNNGV. Clones were read by immunoSEQ multiplex PCR, and TCRdb kept only the in-frame ones, dropping some. The sample includes about 91,000 clones, 70% to 90% of them seen just once. Indicated time point: peripheral blood 6 weeks after treatment start. The sequence derives from a man aged 70-80 years with urothelial cancer. V gene TRBV11-2 combines with J gene TRBJ2-2; D might be TRBD2 (6 bases). This specimen consisted of PBMCs, obtained around atezolizumab (anti-PD-L1) treatment. The DNA for the CDR3 is TGTGCCAGCAGTAGATTTAGCGGTGGGACGGGGGAGCTGTTTTTT. Its protein product is CASSRFSGGTGELFF.